This T cell receptor beta chain was retrieved from a study of blood T cell repertoires in COVID-19. Study context: Donors in the United States, Italy and Spain gave samples during acute or convalescent COVID-19.

This CDR3 comprises 12 residues. Germline CDR1 is KGHSH and CDR2 is LQKENI. Trimming removed 6 bases from V and 1 base from J, with 7 bases in between. Clones were read by immunoSEQ multiplex PCR, and TCRdb kept only the in-frame ones, dropping some. There are approximately 110,000 clones in the sample; roughly 84% occur only once, and about 2% lies in the top ten. Sequencing was performed on peripheral blood. The chain uses TRBV18 and TRBJ2-7; D gene unclear. The sequence derives from a human donor in a cohort sampled during active COVID-19. CDR3 in DNA: TGTGCCAGCTCCCCCCAGTCCTACGAGCAGTACTTC. Translating gives CASSPQSYEQYF.